Listed below are T cell receptor beta chains from one sample, sequenced in a study of T cell changes during pregnancy in multiple sclerosis. TCRdb's table, derived via immunoSEQ multiplex PCR, lists solely in-frame clones and lacks some. The top ten clones hold 0.7% of a sample with 40,000 to 45,000 clones, 75% to 95% of them seen once. The specimen comprised CD4+ T cells from peripheral blood mononuclear cells, sampled before pregnancy. The receptors were gathered from a female donor with multiple sclerosis, enrolled in a pregnancy study. Each CDR3 is given with its conserved first and last residue. The order of the fields is CDR3 DNA, CDR3 protein, D gene, V gene, J gene, clone size. D genes are given only for firm matches. Clone size is stated in some rows and not others, as once, few, many or a class when expanded.

TGTGCCAGCAGTTTCTCTTCCGGGACAGGGGTCTACGAGCAGTACTTC,CASSFSSGTGVYEQYF,TRBD1,TRBV6-5,TRBJ2-7,NA
TGTGCCAGCAGCTTATTCGGCAGGAACTACGAGCAGTACTTC,CASSLFGRNYEQYF,NA,TRBV11-2,TRBJ2-7,NA
TGTGCCAGCAGCTTGGCAGCGGGAGGGCAAGAGACCCAGTACTTC,CASSLAAGGQETQYF,TRBD2,TRBV5-4,TRBJ2-5,few
TGCGCCAGCAGCTTGGCCGTTGGAAACACCATATATTTT,CASSLAVGNTIYF,NA,TRBV5-1,TRBJ1-3,NA
TGTGCCAGAGACTTCCCTCCCCCGCTAGCGGGTCCTCCTGAGCAGTTCTTC,CARDFPPPLAGPPEQFF,TRBD2,TRBV28,TRBJ2-1,NA
TGTGCCAGCAGCAAAAATCCTAAAAACTTCCAATCATACAGGGGATACTCCTACGAGCAGTACTTC,CASSKNPKNFQSYRGYSYEQYF,NA,TRBV21-1,TRBJ2-7,NA
TGTGCCAGCAGCCCACCACAGGGGGCAGGACAGCCCCAGCATTTT,CASSPPQGAGQPQHF,TRBD1,TRBV7-6,TRBJ1-5,once
TGTGCCAGCAGCTCTGAGTTCAGGGGCGTAAATGAAAAACTGTTTTTT,CASSSEFRGVNEKLFF,NA,TRBV7-8,TRBJ1-4,NA
TGCGCCAGCAGCCAAGATCGGGGGACAGTTTCACATTTT,CASSQDRGTVSHF,TRBD1,TRBV4-3,TRBJ1-5,NA
TGCGCCAGCAGTCAACCCCCCGAGGGGGCGGCCAAAAACATTCAGTACTTC,CASSQPPEGAAKNIQYF,TRBD1,TRBV23-1,TRBJ2-4,NA
TGTGCCAGCAGCCTCGGACAGGCAACGAACACTGAAGCTTTCTTT,CASSLGQATNTEAFF,TRBD1,TRBV7-8,TRBJ1-1,NA
TGCGCCAGCAGCTTGGCCGGGGGGCTGGAAGCTTTCTTT,CASSLAGGLEAFF,NA,TRBV5-1,TRBJ1-1,NA
TGTGCCAGCAGTCCCTCCGGTCCAAGTCAGACCCAGTACTTC,CASSPSGPSQTQYF,NA,TRBV27,TRBJ2-5,once
TGTGCCAGTAGTGGAATTCCGGGACTAGCGGGAGGAGGCCCATCCTACGAGCAGTACTTC,CASSGIPGLAGGGPSYEQYF,TRBD2,TRBV19,TRBJ2-7,NA
TGTGCCAGCAGCGTAGAAACACGTGGAAACACCATATATTTT,CASSVETRGNTIYF,NA,TRBV9,TRBJ1-3,NA
TGTGCCAGCAGCCCAGGGGGCTCGCGCTCCTACGAGCAGTACTTC,CASSPGGSRSYEQYF,TRBD1,TRBV28,TRBJ2-7,NA
TGTGCCAGTAGTCCCCCCCCGGGGTATCCTAACTATGGCTACACCTTC,CASSPPPGYPNYGYTF,NA,TRBV19,TRBJ1-2,NA